Described below is a single T cell receptor (beta chain) sequence and its context. These data come from a study of blood T cell repertoires in COVID-19. Study details: The United States, Italy and Spain supplied acute and convalescent COVID-19 samples. T cells, B-cell-depleted T cells, or PBMCs provided the cDNA or gDNA that served as material.

In the study's own analysis: Estimation of nucleated cell counts was performed using reference gene primer amplification. Using immunoSEQ multiplex PCR, the repertoire was profiled, and TCRdb retains in-frame clones only, with some absent. V and J calls and clone size are those listed in that table; D and trimming were worked out from the DNA. The sample consists of fewer than 250,000 clones, roughly 90% of them appearing once. The sample comprised peripheral blood. The receptor's source is a man in his 70s with acute or convalescent COVID-19.

This CDR3 reads CASSPPFTTYEQYF. The CDR3, as DNA: TGTGCCAGCAGTCCTCCGTTTACAACCTACGAGCAGTACTTC. V usage is TRBV28 and J usage is TRBJ2-7; D not resolved. V was trimmed by 5 bases and J by 2 bases, leaving 13 bases between them. The CDR3 covers 14 residues. The germline CDR1 and CDR2 sequences are MDHEN and SYDVKM.